The rows below give T cell receptor beta chains drawn from one sample of a study of T cells after somatic rescue of genetic block. Libraries were prepared by immunoSEQ multiplex PCR; TCRdb keeps only in-frame clonotypes and omits some of them. The sample has under 150,000 clones, over 80% seen once. The sample was peripheral blood mononuclear cells (PBMCs). The source of these receptors is a woman between 18 and 29 years old. The CDR3 runs from the conserved cysteine through the conserved F or W. The D gene is left open where the match is weak. The listing skips clone size in some rows; elsewhere it reads once, few, many or a size class.

clone_size	v_call	d_call	j_call	cdr3_aa	cdr3_nt
few	TRBV27	.	TRBJ2-2	CASSFQGLVAVNTGELFF	TGTGCCAGCAGTTTTCAGGGGTTGGTAGCGGTGAACACCGGGGAGCTGTTTTTT
.	TRBV5-1	.	TRBJ1-4	CASSLAGATNEKLFF	TGCGCCAGCAGCTTGGCCGGTGCAACTAATGAAAAACTGTTTTTT
.	TRBV19	TRBD2	TRBJ2-1	CASSIPTSGGLTSSYNEQFF	TGTGCCAGTAGTATCCCGACTAGCGGGGGGCTCACGAGCTCCTACAATGAGCAGTTCTTC
.	TRBV30	.	TRBJ2-5	CAWRWGAGAAQETQYF	TGTGCCTGGAGATGGGGCGCAGGGGCGGCACAAGAGACCCAGTACTTC
.	TRBV5-1	.	TRBJ2-3	CASSPTPTPGEDTQYF	TGCGCCAGCAGCCCCACTCCGACACCAGGGGAAGATACGCAGTATTTT
.	TRBV4-3	.	TRBJ2-7	CASSQEAQGAYEQYF	TGCGCCAGCAGCCAAGAAGCGCAGGGAGCCTACGAGCAGTACTTC
.	TRBV6-5	TRBD1	TRBJ2-3	CASNGDRGTDTQYF	TGTGCCAGCAACGGGGACAGGGGCACAGATACGCAGTATTTT
.	TRBV6-6	.	TRBJ1-5	CASSPSGEGSNQPQHF	TGTGCCAGCAGTCCCAGTGGGGAGGGGAGCAATCAGCCCCAGCATTTT
few	TRBV6-6	.	TRBJ1-2	CASRLTGINYGYTF	TGTGCCAGCAGGCTCACAGGGATTAACTATGGCTACACCTTC
.	TRBV6-6	TRBD1	TRBJ1-4	CASSRDRGPSLFF	TGTGCCAGCAGTAGGGACAGGGGGCCATCACTGTTTTTT
.	TRBV4-3	.	TRBJ2-6	CASSQDFSSGANVLTF	TGCGCCAGCAGCCAAGATTTCTCCTCTGGGGCCAACGTCCTGACTTTC
few	TRBV7-9	TRBD2	TRBJ2-1	CASSSTSGDGSEQFF	TGTGCCAGCAGCTCTACTAGCGGGGACGGTAGTGAGCAGTTCTTC
.	TRBV28	.	TRBJ2-7	CASRTANYEQYF	TGTGCCAGCAGGACGGCGAACTACGAGCAGTACTTC
.	TRBV7-9	.	TRBJ2-7	CASSLDSGARLEEQYF	TGTGCCAGCAGCTTAGATAGTGGGGCCCGTCTGGAGGAGCAGTACTTC
.	TRBV18	.	TRBJ1-2	CASSPGGNYGYTF	TGTGCCAGCTCACCAGGGGGTAACTATGGCTACACCTTC
.	TRBV30	.	TRBJ1-3	CAWSVKGSGGNTIYF	TGTGCCTGGAGTGTAAAAGGCTCAGGGGGAAACACCATATATTTT
.	TRBV5-4	TRBD2	TRBJ2-3	CASSHLAGGPKDTQYF	TGTGCCAGCAGCCACCTAGCGGGGGGGCCAAAAGATACGCAGTATTTT